The source of this TCR beta chain is a study of blood T cell repertoires in COVID-19. Study overall: Sites across the United States, Italy and Spain contributed samples from acute and convalescent COVID-19.

In the original processing: Nucleated cell counts were estimated from reference gene primer amplification. Sequencing was performed with immunoSEQ multiplex PCR; in TCRdb, only in-frame clones are kept and a portion is missing. V, J and clone size reflect that table, while D and trimming were determined from the DNA. The table records approximately 270,000 clones, just over 85% of them present only once. There are 15 residues in the CDR3. Germline V gives CDR1 SGHKS, CDR2 YYEKEE (reference sequence). With V trimmed by 3 bases and J by 0 bases, 3 bases remained unmatched. The chain is built from TRBV5-5 and TRBJ1-5; 7 positions match TRBD1. Sequencing used PBMCs or T cells enriched from blood (not recorded which). This clonotype was sampled from a man in his forties who had recovered from COVID-19. CDR3 DNA: TGTGCCAGCAGCTGGGACAGTAATAGCAATCAGCCCCAGCATTTT. Its protein product is CASSWDSNSNQPQHF.